This TCR beta chain originates from a study of blood T cell repertoires in COVID-19. Looking at the study overall: The United States, Italy and Spain provided the acute and convalescent COVID-19 samples.

Original data processing: Reference gene primer amplification gave estimated nucleated cell counts. Some clones are missing from TCRdb's copy, which holds only in-frame ones; the method was immunoSEQ multiplex PCR. That table gives V, J and clone size, and the DNA gave D and trimming. This sample has over 250,000 clones; 70% to 85% occur once, and the top ten carry over 3%. There are a few counts of this clone. Sequencing used peripheral blood. The TCR was taken from a woman aged 80 or over with acute or convalescent COVID-19.

The CDR3 region has the DNA TGTGCCAGCAGTCGGACTAGCGGGGGGGTATTAAGGCAGTTCTTC. It codes for CASSRTSGGVLRQFF. The chain is built from TRBV2 and TRBJ2-1; TRBD2 matches at 15 bases. CDR1 is SNHLY and CDR2 is FYNNEI in the germline V gene. V lost 5 bases to trimming and J lost 12 bases; unmatched junction nucleotides: 8. The CDR3 spans 15 residues.